This T cell receptor (beta chain) was profiled in a study of cytomegalovirus exposure and HLA in healthy donors. Germline V CDR1 and CDR2: SNHLY, FYNNEI. J lost 4 bases, V lost 6 bases, and 6 bases had no gene match. The CDR3 is 14 amino acids. PCR used 60 Vbeta primers and 13 Jbeta primers. Sequencing was performed with immunoSEQ multiplex PCR; in TCRdb, only in-frame clones are kept and a portion is missing. The sample lists 200,000 to 250,000 clones; roughly 80% were seen once. Sequenced material: PBMCs. V gene TRBV2 combines with J gene TRBJ2-5, with 9 bases fitting TRBD1. This TCR was sampled from a woman aged 40-49 years in good health and CMV-seropositive. The CDR3 sequence: CASSFGQGRETQYF. The CDR3, as DNA: TGTGCCAGCAGCTTCGGACAGGGGCGAGAGACCCAGTACTTC.